The sequence of this TCR beta chain was determined in a study of OX40 agonist ivuxolimab in advanced cancers. The wider study: Anti-PD-1, anti-PD-L1 or anti-CTLA-4 therapy given earlier was allowed, and over 35% had some.

Sequencing used immunoSEQ multiplex PCR; TCRdb keeps in-frame clones, though not all of them. The table shows tens of thousands of clones, with almost 90% occurring only once. This clone has a single count. The CDR3 has 15 residues. J lost 9 bases, V lost 5 bases, and 7 bases had no gene match. Germline lookup yields CDR1 SEHNR and CDR2 FQNEAQ (reference sequence). The sequence came from an adult with an advanced solid tumor such as melanoma, head and neck, liver or kidney cancer. V and J are TRBV7-9 and TRBJ1-6, with 10 bases aligning to TRBD1. Material: CD4+ or CD8+ T cells sorted from blood, obtained in a trial of the OX40 agonist ivuxolimab. As DNA, the CDR3 is TGTGCCAGCAGCGTGATCGGACAGGGGGTTTCACCCCTCCACTTT. Residues: CASSVIGQGVSPLHF.